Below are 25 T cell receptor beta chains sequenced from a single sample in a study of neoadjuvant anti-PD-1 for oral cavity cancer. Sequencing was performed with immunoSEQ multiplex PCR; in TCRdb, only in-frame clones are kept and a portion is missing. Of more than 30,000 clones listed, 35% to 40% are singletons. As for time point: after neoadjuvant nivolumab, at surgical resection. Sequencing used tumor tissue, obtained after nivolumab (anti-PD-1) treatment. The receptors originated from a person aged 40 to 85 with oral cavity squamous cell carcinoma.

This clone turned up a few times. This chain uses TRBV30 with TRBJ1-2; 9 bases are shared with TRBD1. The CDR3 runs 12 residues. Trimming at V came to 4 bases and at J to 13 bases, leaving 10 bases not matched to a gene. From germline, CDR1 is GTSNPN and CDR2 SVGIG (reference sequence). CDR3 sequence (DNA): TGTGCCTGGACGGGACAGGGTGGGACGGTCACCTTC. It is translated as CAWTGQGGTVTF.

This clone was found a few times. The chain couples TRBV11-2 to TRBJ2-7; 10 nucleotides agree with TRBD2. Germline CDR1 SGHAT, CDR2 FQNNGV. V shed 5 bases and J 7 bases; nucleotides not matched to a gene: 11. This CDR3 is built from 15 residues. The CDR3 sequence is CASSVGASGRGEQYF. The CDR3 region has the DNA TGTGCCAGCAGCGTAGGAGCTAGCGGGAGAGGGGAGCAGTACTTC.

CDR3 DNA sequence: TGCAGCGTGGCTCAGATTCGACAGAGTGAAGCTTTCTTT. It encodes CSVAQIRQSEAFF. The chain couples TRBV29-1 to TRBJ1-1; D is possibly TRBD1 (5 bases). The CDR3 has 13 residues. The V and J ends lost 6 bases and 7 bases respectively, with 18 bases between them. The V gene's germline CDR1 is SQVTM and CDR2 ANQGSEA.

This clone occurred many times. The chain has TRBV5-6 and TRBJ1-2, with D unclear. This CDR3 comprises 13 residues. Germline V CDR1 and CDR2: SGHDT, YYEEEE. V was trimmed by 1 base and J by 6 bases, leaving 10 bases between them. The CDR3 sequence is CASSLTGNHGYTF. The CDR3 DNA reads TGTGCCAGCAGCTTGACGGGGAATCATGGCTACACCTTC.

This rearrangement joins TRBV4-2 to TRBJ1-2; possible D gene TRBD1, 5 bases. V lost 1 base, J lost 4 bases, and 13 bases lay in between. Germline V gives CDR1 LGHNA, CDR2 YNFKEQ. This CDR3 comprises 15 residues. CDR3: CASSQVSDSSYGYTF. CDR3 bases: TGTGCCAGCAGCCAAGTGTCCGACAGCTCCTATGGCTACACCTTC.

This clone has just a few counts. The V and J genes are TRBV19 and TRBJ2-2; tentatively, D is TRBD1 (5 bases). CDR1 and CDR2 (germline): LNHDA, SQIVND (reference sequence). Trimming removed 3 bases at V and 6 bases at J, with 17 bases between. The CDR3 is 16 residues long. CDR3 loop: CASSISPGIQAGELFF. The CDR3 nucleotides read TGTGCCAGTAGTATTTCCCCAGGGATTCAGGCCGGGGAGCTGTTTTTT.

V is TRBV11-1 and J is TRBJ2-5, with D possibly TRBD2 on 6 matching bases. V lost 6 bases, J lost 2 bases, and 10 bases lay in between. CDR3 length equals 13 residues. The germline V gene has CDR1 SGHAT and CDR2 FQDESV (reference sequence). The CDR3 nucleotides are TGTGCCAGCAGTACGGGACTTCAAGAGACCCAGTACTTC. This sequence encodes CASSTGLQETQYF.

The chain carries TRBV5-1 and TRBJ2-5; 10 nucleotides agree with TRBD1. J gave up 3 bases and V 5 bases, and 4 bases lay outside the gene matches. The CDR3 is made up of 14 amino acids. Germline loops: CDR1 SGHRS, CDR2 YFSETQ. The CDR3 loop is CASRPTGGEETQYF. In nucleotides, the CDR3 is TGCGCCAGCAGACCGACAGGGGGCGAAGAGACCCAGTACTTC.

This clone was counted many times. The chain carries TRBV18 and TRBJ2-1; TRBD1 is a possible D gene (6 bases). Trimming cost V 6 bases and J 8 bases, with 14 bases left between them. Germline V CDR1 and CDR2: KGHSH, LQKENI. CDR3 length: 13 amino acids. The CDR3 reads CASSQQGYDEQFF. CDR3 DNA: TGTGCCAGCTCGCAACAGGGTTACGATGAGCAGTTCTTC.

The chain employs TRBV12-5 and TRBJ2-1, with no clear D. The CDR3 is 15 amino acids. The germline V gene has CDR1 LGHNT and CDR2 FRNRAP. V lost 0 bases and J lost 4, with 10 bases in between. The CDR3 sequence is CASGLVLSRYNEQFF. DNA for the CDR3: TGTGCTAGTGGTTTGGTACTGAGCAGATACAATGAGCAGTTCTTC.

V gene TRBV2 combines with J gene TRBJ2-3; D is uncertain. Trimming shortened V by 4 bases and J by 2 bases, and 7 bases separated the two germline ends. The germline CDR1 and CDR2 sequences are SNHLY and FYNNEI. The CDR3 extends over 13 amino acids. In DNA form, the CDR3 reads TGTGCCAGCAGTGGTGCCTACACAGATACGCAGTATTTT. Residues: CASSGAYTDTQYF.

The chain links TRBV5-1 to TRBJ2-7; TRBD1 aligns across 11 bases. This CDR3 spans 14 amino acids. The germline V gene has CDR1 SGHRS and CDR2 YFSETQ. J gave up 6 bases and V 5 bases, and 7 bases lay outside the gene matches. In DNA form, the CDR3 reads TGCGCCAGCAGGGGGACAGGGGGATCTCTCGAGCAGTACTTC. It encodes CASRGTGGSLEQYF.

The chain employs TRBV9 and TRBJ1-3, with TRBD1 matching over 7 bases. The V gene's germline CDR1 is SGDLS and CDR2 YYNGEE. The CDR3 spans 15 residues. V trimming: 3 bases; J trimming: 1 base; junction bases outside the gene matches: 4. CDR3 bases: TGTGCCAGCAGCGGAAACAGGGGTTCTGGAAACACCATATATTTT. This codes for CASSGNRGSGNTIYF.

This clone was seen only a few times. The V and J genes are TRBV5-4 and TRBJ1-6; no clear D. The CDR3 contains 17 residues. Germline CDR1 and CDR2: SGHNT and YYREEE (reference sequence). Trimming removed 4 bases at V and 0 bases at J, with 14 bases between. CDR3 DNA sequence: TGTGCCAGCAGCGGTGAGGGCAGGAGCTCCTATAATTCACCCCTCCACTTT. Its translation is CASSGEGRSSYNSPLHF.

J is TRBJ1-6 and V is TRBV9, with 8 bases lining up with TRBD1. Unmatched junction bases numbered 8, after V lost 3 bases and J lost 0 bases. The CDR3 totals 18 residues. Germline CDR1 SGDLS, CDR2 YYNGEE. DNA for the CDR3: TGTGCCAGCAGCGCCGGGACAGGTGGGAGCTCCTATAATTCACCCCTCCACTTT. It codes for CASSAGTGGSSYNSPLHF.

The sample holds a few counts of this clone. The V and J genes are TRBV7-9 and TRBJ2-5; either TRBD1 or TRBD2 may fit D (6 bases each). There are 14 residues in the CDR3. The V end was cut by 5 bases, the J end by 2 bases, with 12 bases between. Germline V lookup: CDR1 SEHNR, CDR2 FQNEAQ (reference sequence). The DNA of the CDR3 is TGTGCCAGCAGCGATAGAGGGGGGCAAGAGACCCAGTACTTC. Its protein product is CASSDRGGQETQYF.

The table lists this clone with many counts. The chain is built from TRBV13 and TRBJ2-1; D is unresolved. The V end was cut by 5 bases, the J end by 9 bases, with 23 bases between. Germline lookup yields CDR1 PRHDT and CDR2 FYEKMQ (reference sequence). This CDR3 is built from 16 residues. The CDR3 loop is CASSGRGDLRPLEQFF. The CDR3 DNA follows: TGTGCCAGCAGCGGTCGAGGAGACCTACGTCCGCTTGAGCAGTTCTTC.

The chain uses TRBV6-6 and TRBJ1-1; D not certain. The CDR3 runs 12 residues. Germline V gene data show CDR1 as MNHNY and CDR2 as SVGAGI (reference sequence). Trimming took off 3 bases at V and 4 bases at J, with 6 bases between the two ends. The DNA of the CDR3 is TGTGCCAGCAGTTATGAGGTCACTGAAGCTTTCTTT. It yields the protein CASSYEVTEAFF.

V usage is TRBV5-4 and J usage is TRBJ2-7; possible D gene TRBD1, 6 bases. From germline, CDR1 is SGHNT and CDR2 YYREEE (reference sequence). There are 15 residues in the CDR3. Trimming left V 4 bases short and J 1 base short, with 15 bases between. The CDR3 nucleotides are TGTGCCAGCAGCAAGAGCTCCGACAGGTCCTACGAGCAGTACTTC. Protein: CASSKSSDRSYEQYF.

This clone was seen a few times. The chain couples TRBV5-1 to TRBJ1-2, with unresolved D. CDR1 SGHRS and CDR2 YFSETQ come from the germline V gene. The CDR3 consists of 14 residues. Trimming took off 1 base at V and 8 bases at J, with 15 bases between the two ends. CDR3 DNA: TGCGCCAGCAGCTTGCTTGGAGGCTCGGGGGGCTACACCTTC. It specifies CASSLLGGSGGYTF.

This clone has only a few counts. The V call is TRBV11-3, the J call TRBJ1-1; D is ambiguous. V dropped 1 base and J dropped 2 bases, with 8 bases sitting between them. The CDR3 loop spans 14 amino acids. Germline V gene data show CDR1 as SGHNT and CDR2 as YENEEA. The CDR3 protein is CASSLAGGNTEAFF. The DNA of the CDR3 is TGTGCCAGCAGCTTAGCGGGAGGAAACACTGAAGCTTTCTTT.

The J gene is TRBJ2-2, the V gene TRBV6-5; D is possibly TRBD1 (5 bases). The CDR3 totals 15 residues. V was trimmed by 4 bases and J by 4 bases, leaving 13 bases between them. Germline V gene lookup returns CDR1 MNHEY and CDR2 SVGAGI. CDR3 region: CASSLIQGITGELFF. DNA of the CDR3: TGTGCCAGCAGTTTGATCCAGGGAATCACCGGGGAGCTGTTTTTT.

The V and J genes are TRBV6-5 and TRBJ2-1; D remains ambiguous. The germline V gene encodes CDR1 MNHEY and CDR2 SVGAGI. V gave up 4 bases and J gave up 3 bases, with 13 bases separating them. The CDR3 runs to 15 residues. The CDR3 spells CASSSPRVYYNEQFF. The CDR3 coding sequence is TGTGCCAGCAGTTCCCCTCGGGTCTACTACAATGAGCAGTTCTTC.

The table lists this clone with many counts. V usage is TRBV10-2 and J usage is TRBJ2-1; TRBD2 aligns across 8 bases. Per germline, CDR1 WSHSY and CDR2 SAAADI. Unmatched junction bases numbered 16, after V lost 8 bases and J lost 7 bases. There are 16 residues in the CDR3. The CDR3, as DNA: TGCGCCAGCGGCCCCCTGTCGGGGGGGCGTTTTAATGAGCAGTTCTTC. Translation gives CASGPLSGGRFNEQFF.

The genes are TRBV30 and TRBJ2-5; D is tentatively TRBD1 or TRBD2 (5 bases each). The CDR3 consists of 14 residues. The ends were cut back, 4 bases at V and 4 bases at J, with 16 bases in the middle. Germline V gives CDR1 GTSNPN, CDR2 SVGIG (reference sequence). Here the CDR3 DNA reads TGTGCCTGGAAACCACCGGGACGGAGAGAGACCCAGTACTTC. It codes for CAWKPPGRRETQYF.